The 30 T cell receptor beta chains given below trace back to one sample, sequenced in a study of shared clonotypes between healthy human individuals. Sequencing used immunoSEQ multiplex PCR; TCRdb keeps in-frame clones, though not all of them. Counted here are 2 million to 2.5 million clones, 85% to 95% occurring once; the ten biggest clones make up roughly 1.8%. The naive CD8 subset, CD45RO-negative cells positively selected for CCR7, excluded terminally differentiated effector memory CD45RA+ cells. Sequencing was carried out using naive CD8+ T cells from PBMCs. The receptors originated from a man aged 18 to 30 in good health. Some clones in this sample may be carry-over from other donors' samples.

On this clone itself: Other DNA variants within this sample encode the same CDR3. CDR3 amino acids: CASSLAGTGAYEQYF. Written as DNA, the CDR3 is TGTGCCAGCAGCTTGGCCGGCACAGGGGCCTACGAGCAGTACTTC. The chain combines TRBV7-9 with TRBJ2-7; TRBD1 matches 7 bases. This CDR3 spans 15 amino acids. Trimming cost V 3 bases and J 2 bases; bases outside gene matches: 7. Germline values: CDR1 SEHNR, CDR2 FQNEAQ (reference sequence).

The chain employs TRBV7-3 and TRBJ2-1; tentative D call: TRBD1 (6 bases). V lost 2 bases and J lost 6, with 26 bases in between. Germline assignment: CDR1 SGHTA and CDR2 FQGTGA. There are 19 residues in the CDR3. CDR3 sequence: CASSLLSVGTTILPNEQFF. In DNA form, the CDR3 reads TGTGCCAGCAGCTTACTTTCGGTTGGGACAACCATTCTCCCCAATGAGCAGTTCTTC.

Comments on this clone: This sample also contains other DNA sequences that code for the same CDR3. The chain has TRBV27 and TRBJ2-3; 12 bases agree with TRBD2. V lost 5 bases and J lost 4; bases outside the gene matches: 4. Germline loops: CDR1 MNHEY, CDR2 SMNVEV (reference sequence). This CDR3 is built from 15 residues. CDR3 sequence: CASSLAGGPPDTQYF. The CDR3 DNA sequence: TGTGCCAGCAGTCTAGCGGGAGGGCCCCCAGATACGCAGTATTTT.

The chain employs TRBV7-6 and TRBJ2-7, with D perhaps TRBD2 (8 bases). The CDR3 is 16 amino acids. Deletions cut 4 bases from V and 4 bases from J, with 20 bases between. The germline gives CDR1 SGHVS, CDR2 FNYEAQ. This chain's CDR3 is CASSSGTAGALYEQYF. For the CDR3, the DNA is TGTGCCAGCAGCTCGGGGACAGCGGGAGCGTTATACGAGCAGTACTTC.

This chain links TRBV29-1 with TRBJ2-2; D may be TRBD1 (6 bases). This CDR3 has 15 amino acids. Trimming shortened V by 3 bases and J by 3 bases, and 14 bases separated the two germline ends. Germline V gives CDR1 SQVTM, CDR2 ANQGSEA. The CDR3 nucleotides read TGCAGCGTTGACGGCGGCAGGGGTGACACCGGGGAGCTGTTTTTT. It translates to CSVDGGRGDTGELFF.

V usage is TRBV9 and J usage is TRBJ1-1, with D perhaps TRBD1 (5 bases). Trimming shortened V by 7 bases and J by 0 bases, and 13 bases separated the two germline ends. The germline CDR1 and CDR2 sequences are SGDLS and YYNGEE. This CDR3 has 14 residues. The DNA of the CDR3 is TGTGCCAGCGACCCATGGGGGGTGAACACTGAAGCTTTCTTT. Amino acids: CASDPWGVNTEAFF.

The rearrangement uses TRBV27 and TRBJ2-3; 10 bases are shared with TRBD1. Germline CDR1 MNHEY, CDR2 SMNVEV (reference sequence). The V and J ends lost 5 bases and 1 base, in that order; junction bases with no gene match: 6. The CDR3 sequence is 16 residues long. The CDR3 nucleotides are TGTGCCAGCAGTGCCGGGACAGGGGACGGCACAGATACGCAGTATTTT. It is translated as CASSAGTGDGTDTQYF.

This chain joins TRBV7-6 and TRBJ2-1; D may correspond to TRBD1 or TRBD2 (5 bases each). Germline V gives CDR1 SGHVS, CDR2 FNYEAQ. V lost 6 bases to trimming and J lost 9 bases, with 21 bases between them. This CDR3 contains 15 residues. The CDR3 protein is CASRQTSGGLGEQFF. The CDR3 DNA follows: TGTGCCAGCAGGCAAACTAGTGGGGGATTGGGTGAGCAGTTCTTC.

In regard to this clone: The sample carries other DNA sequences with the same CDR3. The chain links TRBV28 to TRBJ1-5; D gene ambiguous. Trimming removed 10 bases at V and 6 bases at J, with 4 bases between. The length of the CDR3 is 9 residues. Germline assignment: CDR1 MDHEN and CDR2 SYDVKM. CDR3 DNA sequence: TGTGCCACAAGTCAGCCCCAGCATTTT. The encoded protein is CATSQPQHF.

This chain joins TRBV15 and TRBJ2-3; unclear D gene. The CDR3 runs 15 residues. V lost 3 bases and J 3 bases, leaving 13 bases between the germline ends. Germline assignment: CDR1 LNHNV and CDR2 YYDKDF (reference sequence). CDR3 in DNA: TGTGCCACCAGCAGCTCTCAGGAAGCGACAGATACGCAGTATTTT. Protein product: CATSSSQEATDTQYF.

The chain has TRBV29-1 and TRBJ2-7; maybe TRBD1 (7 bases). Germline V gene sequence: CDR1 SQVTM, CDR2 ANQGSEA. Trimming cost V 2 bases and J 4 bases, with 15 bases left between them. The length of the CDR3 is 14 residues. CDR3 amino acids: CSVELGGTDYEQYF. DNA for the CDR3: TGCAGCGTTGAACTAGGAGGGACAGATTACGAGCAGTACTTC.

The CDR3 reads CASSVYGDDYGYTF. The CDR3 nucleotides are TGTGCCAGCAGCGTATATGGGGATGACTATGGCTACACCTTC. The J gene is TRBJ1-2, the V gene TRBV9; D unclear. This CDR3 comprises 14 residues. The V and J ends lost 1 base and 3 bases respectively, with 10 bases between them. In germline, CDR1 is SGDLS, CDR2 YYNGEE.

The genes are TRBV7-3 and TRBJ2-7, with a tentative D call TRBD2 (7 bases). V lost 5 bases and J lost 5, with 16 bases in between. The CDR3 is 14 amino acids. CDR1 and CDR2 (germline): SGHTA, FQGTGA. In nucleotides, the CDR3 is TGTGCCAGCAGCGTCCGGGCGGGGGCACACGAGCAGTACTTC. Encoded protein: CASSVRAGAHEQYF.

This chain joins TRBV15 and TRBJ2-4; D possibly corresponds to TRBD2 (5 bases). V was cut by 0 bases and J by 7 bases, with 16 bases left in between. CDR3 size: 16 residues. Germline CDR1 LNHNV, CDR2 YYDKDF (reference sequence). The CDR3 DNA reads TGTGCCACCAGCAGAGATGTTGAGGGCCTTTACAACATTCAGTACTTC. Encoded protein: CATSRDVEGLYNIQYF.

The sample holds one count of this clone. This rearrangement joins TRBV11-2 to TRBJ2-7, with unresolved D. The germline V and J ends were trimmed by 5 bases and 6 bases, with 17 bases remaining between them. The CDR3 sequence is 14 residues long. CDR1 is SGHAT, CDR2 FQNNGV, per germline. CDR3 sequence reads: CASSLTSPPGEQYF. For the CDR3, the DNA is TGTGCCAGCAGCCTCACGAGCCCTCCAGGCGAGCAGTACTTC.

This chain uses TRBV19 with TRBJ2-1; TRBD1 matches at 12 bases. V was pared by 6 bases and J by 4 bases, with 4 bases of the junction left unmatched. The CDR3 is 15 residues long. CDR1 and CDR2 (germline): LNHDA, SQIVND (reference sequence). The CDR3 loop is CASRGTGGFYNEQFF. The DNA for the CDR3 is TGTGCCAGTAGGGGGACAGGGGGCTTTTACAATGAGCAGTTCTTC.

This chain connects TRBV7-3 to TRBJ2-2, with D unclear. Germline CDR1 is SGHTA and CDR2 is FQGTGA. The V gene lost 3 bases and the J gene lost 6 bases, with 2 bases spanning the gap. The CDR3 has 11 amino acids. CDR3 sequence: CASSFAGELFF. CDR3 in DNA: TGTGCCAGCAGCTTTGCCGGGGAGCTGTTTTTT.

The V gene is TRBV4-2, the J gene TRBJ2-7, with 12 bases that match TRBD2. Unmatched junction bases numbered 4, after V lost 4 bases and J lost 3 bases. CDR3 length: 15 residues. CDR1 and CDR2 (germline): LGHNA, YNFKEQ. The CDR3 protein is CASSPGTSGFYEQYF. The CDR3 DNA is TGTGCCAGCAGCCCAGGGACTAGCGGGTTCTACGAGCAGTACTTC.

The rearrangement joins TRBV15 to TRBJ2-5, with D maybe TRBD2 (6 bases). The CDR3 has 13 residues. V was pared by 9 bases and J by 5 bases, with 16 bases between. Germline V CDR1 and CDR2: LNHNV, YYDKDF (reference sequence). In DNA, the CDR3 is TGTGCCACGAAATTGTCGGAGGGGGAGACCCAGTACTTC. As protein: CATKLSEGETQYF.

The gene calls are TRBV7-8 and TRBJ2-7; possible D gene TRBD1, 6 bases. CDR1 is SGHVS, CDR2 FQNEAQ, per germline. V lost 1 base, J lost 0 bases, and 10 bases lay in between. The CDR3 is 15 amino acids. The CDR3 spells CASSLVRGGSYEQYF. The CDR3 DNA reads TGTGCCAGCAGCTTAGTTCGAGGGGGCTCCTACGAGCAGTACTTC.

CDR3 bases: TGTGCCACCAGCAGAGAGGCTAGTTTCTACGAGCAGTACTTC. This encodes CATSREASFYEQYF. The V and J genes are TRBV15 and TRBJ2-7, with unresolved D. This CDR3 has 14 residues. In germline, CDR1 is LNHNV, CDR2 YYDKDF (reference sequence). Trimming removed 0 bases from V and 3 bases from J, with 9 bases in between.

Only one count was recorded for this clone. The chain couples TRBV28 to TRBJ1-5; D perhaps matches TRBD1 (5 bases). Trimming left V 5 bases short and J 3 bases short, with 20 bases between. Germline CDR1 is MDHEN and CDR2 is SYDVKM. The CDR3 length is 17 residues. The CDR3: CASSPPGHRPFNQPQHF. CDR3 nucleotide sequence: TGTGCCAGCAGTCCTCCTGGACACCGACCGTTCAATCAGCCCCAGCATTTT.

The V and J genes are TRBV5-5 and TRBJ2-2; D ambiguous. Germline lookup yields CDR1 SGHKS and CDR2 YYEKEE (reference sequence). This CDR3 has 14 residues. Between the trimmed V and J ends, which lost 0 bases and 0 bases, there was a span of 3 bases. The CDR3 loop reads CASSLAPNTGELFF. For the CDR3, the DNA is TGTGCCAGCAGCTTGGCCCCGAACACCGGGGAGCTGTTTTTT.

The chain is built from TRBV7-2 and TRBJ2-3; 10 bases fit TRBD1. The trim removed 3 bases at V and 0 bases at J, leaving 6 bases unmatched. The CDR3 extends over 17 amino acids. CDR1 is SGHTA, CDR2 FQGNSA, per germline. The CDR3 spells CASSFGTGVRSTDTQYF. CDR3 sequence (DNA): TGTGCCAGCAGCTTTGGGACAGGGGTCCGGAGCACAGATACGCAGTATTTT.

This clone was recorded once. The rearrangement uses TRBV2 and TRBJ1-2; D is ambiguous. Germline CDR1 SNHLY, CDR2 FYNNEI. The CDR3 runs to 13 residues. V was shortened by 2 bases and J by 8 bases, with 12 bases between the two germline ends. In DNA form, the CDR3 reads TGTGCCAGCAGTGAACGGTGGGCTGACGGCTACACCTTC. This translates into CASSERWADGYTF.

The chain employs TRBV29-1 and TRBJ1-2; D call uncertain. V lost 6 bases, J lost 3 bases, and 17 bases lay in between. The germline V gene has CDR1 SQVTM and CDR2 ANQGSEA. The CDR3 is made up of 14 amino acids. CDR3 in DNA: TGCAGCGTCCGCAACGGAGATAGCTACTATGGCTACACCTTC. Translation: CSVRNGDSYYGYTF.

Written as DNA, the CDR3 is TGTGCCAGCAGGGCACCCAATCAGCCCCAGCATTTT. It translates to CASRAPNQPQHF. The genes are TRBV6-4 and TRBJ1-5; D remains ambiguous. Trimming pared 6 bases from V and 3 bases from J, leaving 6 bases between. CDR3 length: 12 residues. Looked up from germline, CDR1 is MRHNA and CDR2 is SNTAGT.

This clone was counted once. The genes are TRBV5-5 and TRBJ2-3, with 12 bases that match TRBD2. The CDR3 extends over 18 amino acids. Trimming took 1 base from V and 2 from J; bases not matched to a gene: 8. CDR1 is SGHKS, CDR2 YYEKEE, per germline (reference sequence). In DNA form, the CDR3 reads TGTGCCAGCAGCTTGAAAGCAGCTAGCGGGAGGGCCACAGATACGCAGTATTTT. Its translation: CASSLKAASGRATDTQYF.

Only a few counts were recorded for this clone. The V call is TRBV29-1, the J call TRBJ1-2; perhaps TRBD1 as D (6 bases). Trimming took off 6 bases at V and 0 bases at J, with 11 bases between the two ends. Germline loops: CDR1 SQVTM, CDR2 ANQGSEA. The CDR3 spans 13 residues. CDR3 region: CSVDGQPNYGYTF. The CDR3 nucleotides are TGCAGCGTCGATGGACAGCCTAACTATGGCTACACCTTC.

The rearrangement links TRBV10-1 to TRBJ2-1, with 16 bases fitting TRBD2. Germline CDR1 is WNHNN and CDR2 is SYGVQD (reference sequence). This CDR3 comprises 19 residues. V gave up 3 bases and J gave up 9 bases; unmatched junction bases: 14. The CDR3 DNA reads as TGCGCCAGCAGTGATTGGACAGGGGGACTAGCGGGAGGGCCGGGTGAGCAGTTCTTC. Protein product: CASSDWTGGLAGGPGEQFF.